These T cell receptor beta chains were read from a single sample in a study of blood T cell repertoires in COVID-19. Sequencing was performed with immunoSEQ multiplex PCR; in TCRdb, only in-frame clones are kept and a portion is missing. Of 250,000 or so clones listed, approximately 85% are singletons. The sequenced sample consisted of peripheral blood. The receptors shown here come from a man aged 45-60 years with acute or convalescent COVID-19. Both conserved end residues are part of each CDR3. The order of the fields is V gene, clone size, J gene, D gene, CDR3 protein, CDR3 DNA. A D gene is named only where the DNA matches it firmly. The size of a clone is reported for some rows only, either as once, few or many, or as a class for expanded clones.

>TRBV27|once|TRBJ1-5|-
CASARTGDRPQHF
TGTGCCAGCGCTAGAACAGGCGATCGACCCCAGCATTTT
>TRBV10-1|-|TRBJ2-7|TRBD1
CASSPTGYEQYF
TGCGCCAGCAGTCCGACAGGGTACGAGCAGTACTTC
>TRBV6-1|-|TRBJ2-7|TRBD1
CASSEGQSLVYEQYF
TGTGCCAGCAGTGAGGGACAGAGTTTGGTCTACGAGCAGTACTTC
>TRBV28|-|TRBJ2-4|TRBD2
CASSLGGGNIQYF
TGTGCCAGCAGTTTGGGGGGAGGGAACATTCAGTACTTC
>TRBV19|-|TRBJ1-5|-
CASRRVGNQPQHF
TGTGCCAGTAGGAGGGTCGGCAATCAGCCCCAGCATTTT
>TRBV9|once|TRBJ1-1|-
CASSAPVRNTEAFF
TGTGCCAGCAGCGCCCCGGTTCGGAACACTGAAGCTTTCTTT
>TRBV15|-|TRBJ2-5|TRBD1
CATREQGLGETQYF
TGTGCCACCAGAGAACAGGGGCTGGGAGAGACCCAGTACTTC
>TRBV28|-|TRBJ1-2|TRBD1
CASSLPRDRRSYGYTF
TGTGCCAGCAGCCTTCCCAGGGACAGAAGGTCCTATGGCTACACCTTC
>TRBV14|few|TRBJ2-7|-
CASSHPDSSVRQYF
TGTGCCAGCAGCCATCCGGACTCCTCAGTTCGGCAGTACTTC
>TRBV27|-|TRBJ1-4|TRBD1
CASSPYLGQGASQKLFF
TGTGCCAGCAGTCCATATCTCGGACAGGGGGCATCGCAAAAACTGTTTTTT
>TRBV15|-|TRBJ2-2|TRBD2
CATSRDTSGRRNTGELFF
TGTGCCACCAGCAGAGATACTAGCGGGAGAAGGAACACCGGGGAGCTGTTTTTT
>TRBV30|-|TRBJ1-1|TRBD1
CAWLEQGKMNTEAFF
TGTGCCTGGTTGGAACAGGGGAAGATGAACACTGAAGCTTTCTTT
>TRBV9|-|TRBJ2-5|TRBD2
CASSVGFLTSGEETQYF
TGTGCCAGCAGCGTAGGATTCTTGACTAGCGGAGAAGAGACCCAGTACTTC
>TRBV6-5|-|TRBJ2-1|-
CASSLGRGYNEQFF
TGTGCCAGCAGTTTGGGGCGGGGTTACAATGAGCAGTTCTTC